This T cell receptor beta chain appears in the sequencing data of a study of T cells after yellow fever vaccination. This CDR3 is built from 16 residues. The ends were cut back, 4 bases at V and 2 bases at J, with 15 bases in the middle. Germline CDR1 is MNHEY and CDR2 is SVGEGT. Via MiXCR, TCRdb re-called the 5' RACE reads, giving one row per CDR3 protein. Among about 340,000 distinct CDR3 sequences listed, 8.5% to 10% were seen once. Study-wide results and limits: Within FACS-sorted repertoires, abundant clonotypes contaminating from the bulk population could be present.

Concerning this clonotype: What it recognizes is unknown.

The V gene is TRBV6-2 or TRBV6-3, the J gene TRBJ2-1; D perhaps matches TRBD2 (7 bases). The specimen was PBMCs, collected on the day of the first yellow fever vaccination. The origin of this receptor is a man younger than 30 who received the YFV17D yellow fever vaccine. This CDR3 is CASSSSRGPAYNEQFF. The CDR3 DNA is TGTGCCAGCAGTTCATCGCGGGGGCCGGCCTACAATGAGCAGTTCTTC.